Listed below are T cell receptor beta chains from one sample, sequenced in a study of response to subunit inactivated influenza vaccine. TCRdb reprocessed the RT-PCR reads via MiXCR and lists one record per CDR3 protein. The table has about 500,000 distinct CDR3 sequences, 16% seen once. The sample consisted of CD4+ T cells sorted from PBMCs, taken less than 30 months after vaccination. These TCRs come from a man aged 45 to 75 who received an inactivated influenza vaccine. The CDR3 runs from the conserved cysteine through the conserved F or W. Size values are once, few and many counts, or a class for expanded clones, and some rows have none.

NA,TRBV11-2,TRBJ2-7,CASSKSGGAYEQYF
NA,TRBV10-3,TRBJ2-5,CAISGGLAMETQYF
NA,TRBV5-6,TRBJ2-7,CASSSLTVPSYEQYF
few,TRBV10-3,TRBJ2-1,CAISTGGNEQFF
NA,TRBV28,TRBJ1-1,CASSLSASSEAFF
NA,TRBV4-3,TRBJ1-4,CASSPDWTGGDEKLFF
NA,TRBV7-2,TRBJ2-2,CASSFGPGGTGELFF
NA,TRBV6-2/TRBV6-3,TRBJ2-7,CASSTYTQPTGRIYEQYF
NA,TRBV6-6,TRBJ2-5,CASSYSPEETQYF
NA,TRBV20-1,TRBJ1-1,CSARVDNRGKAFF
NA,TRBV5-1,TRBJ2-2,CASSTGQGANGELFF
few,TRBV2,TRBJ1-5,CASGRDRSNQPQHF